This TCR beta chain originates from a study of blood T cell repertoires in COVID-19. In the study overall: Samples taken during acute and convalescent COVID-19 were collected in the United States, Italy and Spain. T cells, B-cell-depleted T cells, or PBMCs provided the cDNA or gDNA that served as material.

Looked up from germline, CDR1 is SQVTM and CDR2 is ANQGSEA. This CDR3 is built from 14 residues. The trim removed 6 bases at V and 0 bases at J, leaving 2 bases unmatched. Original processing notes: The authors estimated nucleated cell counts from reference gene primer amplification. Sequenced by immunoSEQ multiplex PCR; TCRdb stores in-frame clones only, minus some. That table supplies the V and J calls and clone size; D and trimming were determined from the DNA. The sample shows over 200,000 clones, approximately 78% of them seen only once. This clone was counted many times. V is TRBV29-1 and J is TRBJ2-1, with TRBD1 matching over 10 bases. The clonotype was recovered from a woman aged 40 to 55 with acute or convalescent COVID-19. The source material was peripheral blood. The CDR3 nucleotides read TGCAGCGTACGGACAGGGGGCTCCTACAATGAGCAGTTCTTC. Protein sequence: CSVRTGGSYNEQFF.